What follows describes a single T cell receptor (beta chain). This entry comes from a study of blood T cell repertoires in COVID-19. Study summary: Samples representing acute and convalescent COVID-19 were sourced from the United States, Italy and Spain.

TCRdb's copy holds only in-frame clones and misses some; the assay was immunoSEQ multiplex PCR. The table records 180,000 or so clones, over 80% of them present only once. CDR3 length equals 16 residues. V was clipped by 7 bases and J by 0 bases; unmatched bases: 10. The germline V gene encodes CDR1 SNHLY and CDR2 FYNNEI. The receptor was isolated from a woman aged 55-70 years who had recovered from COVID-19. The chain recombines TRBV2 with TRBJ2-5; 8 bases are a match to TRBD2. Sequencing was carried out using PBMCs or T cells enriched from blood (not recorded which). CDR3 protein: CASTVGTRMYQETQYF. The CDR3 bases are TGTGCCAGCACCGTGGGGACTAGAATGTACCAAGAGACCCAGTACTTC.